The table lists the clone carrying this T cell receptor (beta chain) with a count of one. The antigen is not known. V gave up 8 bases and J gave up 6 bases; unmatched junction bases: 14. Per the germline V gene, CDR1 is KGHSH and CDR2 is LQKENI. The length of the CDR3 is 16 residues. By 5'RACE template switching, TCR cDNA was produced, with a universal primer site and UMIs added in the process. TCRdb called the 5' RACE reads again in MiXCR, with one record for every CDR3 protein. In the table there are 500,000 to 650,000 distinct CDR3 sequences, 10% to 15% of which are singletons. This sample was included in a study of T cells after yellow fever vaccination. General study findings and limits: Most clones from primary vaccination resurfaced after the booster (approximately 96% CD4, approximately 87% CD8). The presence of abundant clonotypes contaminating from the bulk population was possible in FACS-sorted repertoires.

The specimen was PBMCs, collected on the day of the yellow fever booster vaccination. The clonotype comes from a man aged 25-45 years who received the YFV17D yellow fever vaccine. The chain links TRBV18 to TRBJ2-2; the match to TRBD2 covers 8 bases. The chain's CDR3 is CASDIAGTNPAGELFF. For the CDR3, the DNA is TGTGCCAGCGACATAGCGGGAACCAACCCCGCCGGGGAGCTGTTTTTT.